The 8 T cell receptor beta chains reported below all come from one sample, sequenced in a study of blood T cells in healthy people across ages. Primed by a sample-barcoded 5' primer and a J-beta primer mix, a second PCR proceeded for 7 to 11 cycles. MiXCR, run by TCRdb on the 5' RACE reads, gives a single entry per CDR3 protein. The sample includes some 1.7 million distinct CDR3 sequences, over 25% of them seen just once. The sample taken for sequencing was blood. The source is a woman in her twenties or thirties in good health.

This clonotype turned up a few times. The DNA of the CDR3 is TGTGCCAGCAGCCCGCTCGCGTTCCTCTCCTACGAGCAGTACTTC. It is translated as CASSPLAFLSYEQYF. V gene TRBV3-1 combines with J gene TRBJ2-7; unclear D gene. Per the germline V gene, CDR1 is LGHDT and CDR2 is YNNKEL (reference sequence). V dropped 4 bases and J dropped 0 bases, with 13 bases sitting between them. The CDR3 loop spans 15 amino acids.

Many counts were recorded for this clonotype. V gene TRBV9 combines with J gene TRBJ2-1; D is ambiguous. Trimming removed 1 base from V and 0 bases from J, with 8 bases in between. Per germline, CDR1 SGDLS and CDR2 YYNGEE. The CDR3 consists of 15 residues. CDR3 region: CASSVTISSYNEQFF. Written as DNA, the CDR3 is TGTGCCAGCAGCGTAACAATAAGCTCCTACAATGAGCAGTTCTTC. Full variable domain (missing parts from reference TRBV9 and TRBJ2-1): DSGVTQTPKHLITATGQRVTLRCSPRSGDLSVYWYQQSLDQGLQFLIQYYNGEERAKGNILERFSAQQFPDLHSELNLSSLELGDSALYFCASSVTISSYNEQFFGPGTRLTVL.

The sample holds many counts of this clonotype. The CDR3 spells CASSQGAQETQYF. The CDR3 DNA is TGCGCCAGCAGCCAGGGAGCCCAAGAGACCCAGTACTTC. This sequence joins TRBV4-3 and TRBJ2-5; possibly TRBD2 for D (5 bases). CDR3 length: 13 residues. V dropped 3 bases and J dropped 1 base, with 6 bases sitting between them. Germline CDR1 is LGHNA and CDR2 is YSLEER.

This clonotype was detected ten times or more. V and J are TRBV7-4 and TRBJ1-6; unclear D gene. The CDR3 has 17 residues. The germline gives CDR1 SGHVT, CDR2 SQSDAQ. Trimming left V 2 bases short and J 4 bases short, with 15 bases between. CDR3 sequence reads: CASSLWARMGYNSPLHF. The DNA of the CDR3 is TGTGCCAGCAGCTTATGGGCCCGTATGGGATATAATTCACCCCTCCACTTT. Complete variable domain (other parts from reference TRBV7-4 and TRBJ1-6): GAGVSQSPRYKVAKRGRDVALRCDSISGHVTLYWYRQTLGQGSEVLTYSQSDAQRDKSGRPSGRFSAERPERSVSTLKIQRTEQGDSAVYLCASSLWARMGYNSPLHFGNGTRLTVT.

This clonotype was observed a handful of times. The chain couples TRBV3-1 to TRBJ2-3; 11 positions match TRBD2. CDR3 length: 17 residues. Unmatched junction bases numbered 6, after V lost 0 bases and J lost 4 bases. Germline CDR1 reads LGHDT; CDR2 reads YNNKEL (reference sequence). CDR3 sequence (DNA): TGTGCCAGCAGCCAAGATCGCACTAGCGGGAGCGCAGATACGCAGTATTTT. Its protein product is CASSQDRTSGSADTQYF.

This clonotype was found a few times. The chain links TRBV12-3 or TRBV12-4 to TRBJ2-1; 9 bases align to TRBD1. V shed 6 bases, J shed 4 bases, and the junction held 10 bases outside the gene matches. This CDR3 spans 16 amino acids. The CDR3 is CASRVQGAGSYNEQFF. Here the CDR3 DNA reads TGTGCCAGCAGGGTACAGGGGGCAGGTAGTTACAATGAGCAGTTCTTC.

On this clonotype: A clone one base away is much larger, so this may be a read error. The chain combines TRBV20-1 with TRBJ2-5, with D possibly matching TRBD2 (6 bases). This CDR3 has 15 residues. CDR1 is DFQATT and CDR2 is SNEGSKA in the germline V gene (reference sequence). Trimming shortened V by 1 base and J by 9 bases, and 21 bases separated the two germline ends. CDR3 protein: CSARGGDSHYDAQYF. The CDR3 DNA is TGCAGTGCTAGAGGAGGGGACTCCCACTATGATGCCCAGTACTTC.

The genes are TRBV20-1 and TRBJ2-7; D gene ambiguous. Germline lookup yields CDR1 DFQATT and CDR2 SNEGSKA (reference sequence). Trimming stripped 2 bases from V and 0 bases from J, with 11 bases between. The CDR3 is 14 amino acids. CDR3: CSARPAVSSYEQYF. CDR3 DNA: TGCAGTGCTAGACCGGCAGTAAGCTCCTACGAGCAGTACTTC.